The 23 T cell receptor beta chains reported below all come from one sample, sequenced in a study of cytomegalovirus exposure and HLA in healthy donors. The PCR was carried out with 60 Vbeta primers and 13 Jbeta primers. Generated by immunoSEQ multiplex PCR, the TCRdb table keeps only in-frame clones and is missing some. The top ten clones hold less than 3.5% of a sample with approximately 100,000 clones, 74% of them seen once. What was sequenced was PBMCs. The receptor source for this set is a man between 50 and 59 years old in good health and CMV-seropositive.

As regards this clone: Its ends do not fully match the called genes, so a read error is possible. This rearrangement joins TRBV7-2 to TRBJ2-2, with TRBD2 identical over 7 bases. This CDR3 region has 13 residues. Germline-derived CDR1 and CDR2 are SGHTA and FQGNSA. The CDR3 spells CAGSGDAGREPFF. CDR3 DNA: TGTGCCGGAAGCGGGGACGCAGGGAGGGAGCCGTTTTTT.

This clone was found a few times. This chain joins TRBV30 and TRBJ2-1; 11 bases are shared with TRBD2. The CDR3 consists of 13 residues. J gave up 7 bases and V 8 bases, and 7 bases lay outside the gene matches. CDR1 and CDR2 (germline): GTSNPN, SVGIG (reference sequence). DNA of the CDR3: TGTGCCACAACTAGCGGGAGCCGGAATGAGCAGTTCTTC. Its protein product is CATTSGSRNEQFF.

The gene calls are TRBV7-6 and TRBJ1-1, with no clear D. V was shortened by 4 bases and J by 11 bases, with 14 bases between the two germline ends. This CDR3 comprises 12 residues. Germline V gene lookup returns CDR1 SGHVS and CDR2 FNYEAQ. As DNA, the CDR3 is TGTGCCAGCAGCTCCCCCGGGCGGGAGGCTTTCTTT. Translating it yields CASSSPGREAFF.

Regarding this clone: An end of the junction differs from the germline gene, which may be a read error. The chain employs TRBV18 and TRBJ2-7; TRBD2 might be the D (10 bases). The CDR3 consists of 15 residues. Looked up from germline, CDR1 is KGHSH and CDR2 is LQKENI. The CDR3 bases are TGTGCCAGCTCAGCCTCGGACAGGGGAGGACTAGCGGCCCCCTTC. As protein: CASSASDRGGLAAPF.

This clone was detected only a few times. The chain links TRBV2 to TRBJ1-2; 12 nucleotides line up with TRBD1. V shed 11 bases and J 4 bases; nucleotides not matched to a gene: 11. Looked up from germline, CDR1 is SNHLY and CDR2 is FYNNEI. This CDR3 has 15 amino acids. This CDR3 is CASWGTGGGGYGYTF. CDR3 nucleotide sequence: TGTGCCTCCTGGGGGACAGGGGGCGGTGGCTATGGCTACACCTTC.

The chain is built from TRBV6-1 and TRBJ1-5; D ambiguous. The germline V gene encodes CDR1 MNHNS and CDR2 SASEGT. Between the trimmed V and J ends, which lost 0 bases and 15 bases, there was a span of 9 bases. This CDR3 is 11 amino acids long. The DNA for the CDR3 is TGTGCCAGCAGTGAAGCGCTTCCGAGGCATTTT. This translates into CASSEALPRHF.

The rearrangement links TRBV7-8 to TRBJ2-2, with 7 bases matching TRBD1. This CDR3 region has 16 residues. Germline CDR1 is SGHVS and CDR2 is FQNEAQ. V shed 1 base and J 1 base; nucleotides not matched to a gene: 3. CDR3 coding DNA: TGTGCCAGCAGCTTAGGGACAGGTCGGAACACCGGGGAGCTGTTTTTT. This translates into CASSLGTGRNTGELFF.

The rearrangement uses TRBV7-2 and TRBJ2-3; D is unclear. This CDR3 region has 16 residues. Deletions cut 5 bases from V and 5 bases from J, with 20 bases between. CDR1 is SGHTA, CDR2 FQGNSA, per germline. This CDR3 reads CASSAQLAALEDTQYF. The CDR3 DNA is TGTGCCAGCAGCGCTCAACTCGCCGCCCTTGAAGATACGCAGTATTTT.

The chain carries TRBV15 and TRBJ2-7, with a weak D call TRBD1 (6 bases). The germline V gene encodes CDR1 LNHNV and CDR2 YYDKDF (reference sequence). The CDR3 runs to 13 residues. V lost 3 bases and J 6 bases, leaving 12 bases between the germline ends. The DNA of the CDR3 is TGTGCCACCAGCAGGGGCCTGGGGGCCGAGCAGTACTTC. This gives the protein CATSRGLGAEQYF.

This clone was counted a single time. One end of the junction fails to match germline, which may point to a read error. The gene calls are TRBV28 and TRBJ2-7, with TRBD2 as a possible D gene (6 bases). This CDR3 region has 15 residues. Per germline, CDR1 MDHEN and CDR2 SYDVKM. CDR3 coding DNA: TGTGCCGGCAGTTTAACCGGGAGAAATCCCTACGAGCAGTACTTC. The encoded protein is CAGSLTGRNPYEQYF.

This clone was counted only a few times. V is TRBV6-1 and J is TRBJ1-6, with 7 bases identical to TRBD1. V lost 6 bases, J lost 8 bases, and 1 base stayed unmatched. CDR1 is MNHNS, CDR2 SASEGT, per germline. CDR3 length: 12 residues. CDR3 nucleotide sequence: TGTGCCAGCAGGCAGGGGGATTCACCCCTCCACTTT. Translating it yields CASRQGDSPLHF.

This chain's CDR3 is CASSPPPGKDGQPQHF. The CDR3 DNA reads as TGTGCCAGCTCACCACCGCCAGGGAAGGACGGACAGCCCCAGCATTTT. The chain recombines TRBV18 with TRBJ1-5; TRBD1 is a possible D gene (5 bases). V lost 0 bases and J lost 7, with 16 bases in between. This CDR3 is 16 amino acids long. Germline-derived CDR1 and CDR2 are KGHSH and LQKENI.

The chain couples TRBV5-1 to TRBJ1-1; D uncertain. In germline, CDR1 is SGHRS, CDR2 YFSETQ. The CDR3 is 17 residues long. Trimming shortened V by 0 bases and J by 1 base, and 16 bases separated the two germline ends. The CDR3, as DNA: TGCGCCAGCAGCTTGGAGGCTCTCGAGGGCTCGAACACTGAAGCTTTCTTT. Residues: CASSLEALEGSNTEAFF.

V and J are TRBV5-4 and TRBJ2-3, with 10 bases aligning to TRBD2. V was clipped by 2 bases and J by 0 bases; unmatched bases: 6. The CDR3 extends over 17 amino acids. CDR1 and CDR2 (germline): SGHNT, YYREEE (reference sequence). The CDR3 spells CASSLLAGRSSTDTQYF. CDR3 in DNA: TGTGCCAGCAGCTTACTAGCGGGAAGAAGCAGCACAGATACGCAGTATTTT.

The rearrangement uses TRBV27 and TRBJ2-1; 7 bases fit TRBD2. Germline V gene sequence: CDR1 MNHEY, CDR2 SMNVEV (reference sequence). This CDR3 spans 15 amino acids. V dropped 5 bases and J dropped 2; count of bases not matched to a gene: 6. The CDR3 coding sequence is TGTGCCAGCAGTCTCCCCGGACTAGCCTACAATGAGCAGTTCTTC. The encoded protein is CASSLPGLAYNEQFF.

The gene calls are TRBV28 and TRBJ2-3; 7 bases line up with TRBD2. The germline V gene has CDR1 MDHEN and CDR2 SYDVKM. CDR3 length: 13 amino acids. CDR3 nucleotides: TGTACAGCGGGGCACCCTAGCACAGATACGCAGTATTTT. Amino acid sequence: CTAGHPSTDTQYF.

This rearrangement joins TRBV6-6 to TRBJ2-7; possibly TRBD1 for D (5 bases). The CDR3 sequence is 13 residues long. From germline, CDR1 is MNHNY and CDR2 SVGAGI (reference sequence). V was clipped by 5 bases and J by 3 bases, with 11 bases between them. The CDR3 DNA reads TGTGCCAGCAGTCCACAGGTTAACTACGAGCAGTACTTC. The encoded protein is CASSPQVNYEQYF.

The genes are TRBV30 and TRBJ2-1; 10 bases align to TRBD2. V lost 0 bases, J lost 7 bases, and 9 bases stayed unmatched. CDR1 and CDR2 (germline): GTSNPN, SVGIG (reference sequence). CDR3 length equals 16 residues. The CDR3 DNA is TGTGCCTGGAGTGTAAACCTAGCGGGAGTTGGTAATGAGCAGTTCTTC. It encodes CAWSVNLAGVGNEQFF.

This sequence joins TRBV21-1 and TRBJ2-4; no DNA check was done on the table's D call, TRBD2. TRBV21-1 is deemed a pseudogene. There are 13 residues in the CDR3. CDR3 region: CASNEVAKNIQYF. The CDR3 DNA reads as TGTGCCAGCAACGAGGTGGCCAAAAACATTCAGTACTTC.

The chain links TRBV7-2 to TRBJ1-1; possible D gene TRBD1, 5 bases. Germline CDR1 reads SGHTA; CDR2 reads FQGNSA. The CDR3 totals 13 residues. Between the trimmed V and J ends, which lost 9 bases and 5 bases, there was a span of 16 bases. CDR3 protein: CASRDSGGTEAFF. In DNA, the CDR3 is TGTGCCAGTAGAGATTCGGGGGGAACTGAAGCTTTCTTT.

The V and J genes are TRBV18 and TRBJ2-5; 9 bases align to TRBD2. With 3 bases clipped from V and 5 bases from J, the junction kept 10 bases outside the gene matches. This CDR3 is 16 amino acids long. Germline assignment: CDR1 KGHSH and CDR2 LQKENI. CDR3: CASSPLVLAGVETQYF. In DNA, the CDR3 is TGTGCCAGCTCACCCCTCGTGTTAGCGGGAGTGGAGACCCAGTACTTC.

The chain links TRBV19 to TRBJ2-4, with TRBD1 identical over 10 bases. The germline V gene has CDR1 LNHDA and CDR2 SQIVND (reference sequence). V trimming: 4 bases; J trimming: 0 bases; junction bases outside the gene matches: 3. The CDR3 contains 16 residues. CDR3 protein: CASSTRDRGAKNIQYF. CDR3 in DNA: TGTGCCAGTAGTACGAGGGACAGGGGAGCCAAAAACATTCAGTACTTC.

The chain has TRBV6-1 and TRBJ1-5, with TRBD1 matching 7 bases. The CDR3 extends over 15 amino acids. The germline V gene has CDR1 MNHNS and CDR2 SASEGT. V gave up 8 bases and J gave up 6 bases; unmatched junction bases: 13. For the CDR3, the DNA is TGTGCCAGCCGAGGGGGCGGGGGGGTGAGTCAGCCCCAGCATTTT. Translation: CASRGGGGVSQPQHF.